This T cell receptor beta chain stems from a study of blood T cell repertoires in COVID-19. The germline CDR1 and CDR2 sequences are LGHDT and YNNKEL (reference sequence). V dropped 2 bases and J dropped 6 bases, with 25 bases sitting between them. The CDR3 contains 19 residues. Some clones are missing from TCRdb's copy, which holds only in-frame ones; the method was immunoSEQ multiplex PCR. The sample carries 110,000 to 150,000 clones, more than 65% recorded once. This chain joins TRBV3-1 (or the pseudogene TRBV3-2) and TRBJ2-2; perhaps TRBD2 as D (6 bases). Sequencing was performed on peripheral blood. The TCR comes from a man between 60 and 75 years old with acute or convalescent COVID-19. The CDR3 coding sequence is TGTGCCAGCAGCCAAAGGGGTACCTCCGGGACTCCCAAACCCGGGGAGCTGTTTTTT. Amino acid sequence: CASSQRGTSGTPKPGELFF.